A single sample gave rise to the 2 T cell receptor beta chains below, sequenced in a study of OX40 agonist ivuxolimab in advanced cancers. Library creation used the immunoSEQ multiplex PCR assay. As stored in TCRdb, this immuneACCESS dataset retains in-frame rearrangements with V and J assigned. A fraction of the clones does not appear; measured against another copy, unresolved V genes explain less than half of the discrepancy, and the remainder lacks a known reason. In all, the sample holds over 20,000 clones, and approximately 88% of those were seen once. Jointly, the top ten make up about 36% of the sample. Sequenced material: CD4+ or CD8+ T cells sorted from blood, taken in a trial of the OX40 agonist ivuxolimab. The receptors come from an adult with an advanced solid tumor such as melanoma, head and neck, liver or kidney cancer.

The CDR3 DNA reads as TGTGCCAGCAGCTTGGTGAATTGGGGGGTGGAAAACATTCAGTACTTC. Amino acid sequence: CASSLVNWGVENIQYF. The chain has TRBV5-6 and TRBJ2-4; possibly TRBD2 for D (6 bases). Trimming left V 0 bases short and J 5 bases short, with 15 bases between. Per the germline V gene, CDR1 is SGHDT and CDR2 is YYEEEE. This CDR3 region has 16 residues.

CDR3 region: CASSAGAGEHYEQYF. CDR3 nucleotide sequence: TGTGCCAGCAGTGCGGGCGCGGGAGAACACTACGAGCAGTACTTC. The chain uses TRBV6-4 and TRBJ2-7; 7 bases fit TRBD2. Germline V gene lookup returns CDR1 MRHNA and CDR2 SNTAGT. This CDR3 is 15 amino acids long. Losses at the gene ends were 4 bases for V and 3 bases for J; bases not matched to a gene: 9.